Below, one T cell receptor (beta chain) is given with its context. The Seattle site enrolled patients during active infection and followed them longitudinally. The data originate from a study of blood T cell repertoires in COVID-19. Study in general: The United States, Italy and Spain supplied acute and convalescent COVID-19 samples. Nucleic acid was either cDNA or gDNA, and it came from T cells, B-cell-depleted T cells, or PBMCs.

The CDR3 covers 16 residues. The ends were cut back, 3 bases at V and 0 bases at J, with 12 bases in the middle. CDR1 KGHSH and CDR2 LQKENI come from the germline V gene. Original analysis: Quantification of nucleated cells was approximated via reference gene primer amplification. Only in-frame clones appear in the TCRdb table, and some are missing; sequencing was by immunoSEQ multiplex PCR. V and J calls and clone size are as listed in that table; D and trimming were resolved from the DNA. The sample holds about 46,000 clones, approximately 83% seen once. The sequenced material came from peripheral blood. The chain employs TRBV18 and TRBJ1-3, with D perhaps TRBD1 (6 bases). This TCR derives from an elderly woman with COVID-19, enrolled during active disease. The DNA for the CDR3 is TGTGCCAGCTCACCCGACCAGGGGAGCTCTGGAAACACCATATATTTT. Residues: CASSPDQGSSGNTIYF.